Following are 30 T cell receptor beta chains from one sample sequenced in a study of blood T cell repertoires in COVID-19. Libraries were prepared by immunoSEQ multiplex PCR; TCRdb keeps only in-frame clonotypes and omits some of them. The sample has a few hundred thousand clones; nearly 90% are singletons. The sample taken for sequencing was PBMCs or T cells enriched from blood (not recorded which). The receptor set was obtained from a woman under 30 with acute COVID-19.

The CDR3: CASSPWTGGTDTQYF. CDR3 bases: TGTGCCAGCAGTCCCTGGACAGGGGGGACAGATACGCAGTATTTT. This sequence joins TRBV27 and TRBJ2-3; 10 bases fit TRBD1. CDR1 is MNHEY and CDR2 is SMNVEV in the germline V gene (reference sequence). V shed 5 bases and J 3 bases; nucleotides not matched to a gene: 5. CDR3 length: 15 residues.

The rearrangement joins TRBV7-8 to TRBJ2-5, with a possible D match to TRBD1 (5 bases). CDR1 is SGHVS and CDR2 is FQNEAQ in the germline V gene. The V end lost 0 bases, the J end lost 3 bases, and 14 bases lay between the germline ends. CDR3 length: 16 residues. The DNA of the CDR3 is TGTGCCAGCAGCTTAGCGCGCGATGACAGAGAAGAGACCCAGTACTTC. Protein sequence: CASSLARDDREETQYF.

This rearrangement joins TRBV2 to TRBJ2-1, with TRBD1 matching over 8 bases. CDR1 and CDR2 (germline): SNHLY, FYNNEI. With V trimmed by 6 bases and J by 12 bases, 13 bases remained unmatched. This CDR3 region has 14 residues. The CDR3 region has the DNA TGTGCCAGCAGCCCCTCAGGGGGCCCCGTAAGGCAGTTCTTC. Amino acid sequence: CASSPSGGPVRQFF.

The CDR3 nucleotides are TGTGCCAGCTCTAAAAGGGGATTAGCGGGGGGCTCCTACGAGCAGTACTTC. Its protein product is CASSKRGLAGGSYEQYF. The J gene is TRBJ2-7, the V gene TRBV18; 10 bases match TRBD2. Germline CDR1 KGHSH, CDR2 LQKENI. CDR3 length equals 17 residues. The V and J ends lost 6 bases and 0 bases, in that order; junction bases with no gene match: 11. Complete variable domain (other parts from reference TRBV18 and TRBJ2-7): NAGVMQNPRHLVRRRGQEARLRCSPMKGHSHVYWYRQLPEEGLKFMVYLQKENIIDESGMPKERFSAEFPKEGPSILRIQQVVRGDSAAYFCASSKRGLAGGSYEQYFGPGTRLTVT.

The rearrangement joins TRBV20-1 to TRBJ1-2; D remains unclear. CDR3 length equals 11 residues. Germline V gene lookup returns CDR1 DFQATT and CDR2 SNEGSKA (reference sequence). Here the CDR3 DNA reads TGCACCGTCCCAACGGACTATGGCTACACCTTC. Its translation is CTVPTDYGYTF.

The J gene is TRBJ2-2, the V gene TRBV19, with D possibly matching TRBD2 (6 bases). CDR3 size: 14 residues. Trimming pared 9 bases from V and 4 bases from J, leaving 15 bases between. The V gene's germline CDR1 is LNHDA and CDR2 SQIVND (reference sequence). In DNA form, the CDR3 reads TGTGCCAGCTCACCCTGGGGGGTCACCGGGGAGCTGTTTTTT. This translates into CASSPWGVTGELFF.

The J gene is TRBJ2-6, the V gene TRBV6-5; no firm D call. CDR1 and CDR2 from the germline V gene are MNHEY and SVGAGI. The CDR3 has 16 residues. Trimming shortened V by 4 bases and J by 2 bases, and 12 bases separated the two germline ends. DNA for the CDR3: TGTGCCAGCAGTTCGCAACAGCTAACTGGGGCCAACGTCCTGACTTTC. Translation gives CASSSQQLTGANVLTF.

The sample holds a few counts of this clone. V gene TRBV18 combines with J gene TRBJ1-3; D is uncertain. V dropped 2 bases and J dropped 0 bases, with 8 bases sitting between them. Per germline, CDR1 KGHSH and CDR2 LQKENI. This CDR3 comprises 15 residues. CDR3 sequence: CASSPNINSGNTIYF. The CDR3 bases are TGTGCCAGCTCACCAAATATAAACTCTGGAAACACCATATATTTT.

The chain carries TRBV28 and TRBJ1-2, with 8 bases lining up with TRBD1. The CDR3 extends over 14 amino acids. V was clipped by 5 bases and J by 4 bases; unmatched bases: 6. From germline, CDR1 is MDHEN and CDR2 SYDVKM. This chain's CDR3 is CASSLDRAIYGYTF. The DNA for the CDR3 is TGTGCCAGCAGTCTGGACAGGGCAATCTATGGCTACACCTTC.

The genes are TRBV6-5 and TRBJ1-2; D is undetermined. From germline, CDR1 is MNHEY and CDR2 SVGAGI. This CDR3 has 13 amino acids. V lost 0 bases to trimming and J lost 6 bases, with 8 bases between them. In DNA, the CDR3 is TGTGCCAGCAGTTACTCCTCCCGTAATGGCTACACCTTC. Its protein product is CASSYSSRNGYTF.

This chain links TRBV24-1 with TRBJ2-1; D remains unclear. V dropped 5 bases and J dropped 5 bases, with 12 bases sitting between them. Germline CDR1 is KGHDR and CDR2 is SFDVKD. This CDR3 region has 14 residues. The CDR3 region has the DNA TGTGCCACCAGTGTGTCGGCAGGAAACAATGAGCAGTTCTTC. This gives the protein CATSVSAGNNEQFF.

V gene TRBV2 combines with J gene TRBJ1-1; unclear D gene. The CDR3 runs to 12 residues. V was cut by 1 base and J by 11 bases, with 11 bases left in between. Germline CDR1 and CDR2: SNHLY and FYNNEI. This chain's CDR3 is CASSEEDKSAFF. The CDR3 DNA follows: TGTGCCAGCAGTGAAGAAGACAAGTCGGCTTTCTTT.

V and J are TRBV19 and TRBJ1-2; a weak D match, TRBD1 (6 bases). Trimming stripped 2 bases from V and 6 bases from J, with 16 bases between. The CDR3 totals 15 residues. Germline-derived CDR1 and CDR2 are LNHDA and SQIVND (reference sequence). This CDR3 is CASSIQGNEADGYTF. The DNA for the CDR3 is TGTGCCAGTAGTATACAGGGGAATGAAGCGGATGGCTACACCTTC. The variable domain in full, completed from reference TRBV19 and TRBJ1-2, reads DGGITQSPKYLFRKEGQNVTLSCEQNLNHDAMYWYRQDPGQGLRLIYYSQIVNDFQKGDIAEGYSVSREKKESFPLTVTSAQKNPTAFYLCASSIQGNEADGYTFGSGTRLTVV.

In its sample, this clone was seen once. This rearrangement joins TRBV3-1 (or the pseudogene TRBV3-2) to TRBJ1-2, with D perhaps matching TRBD1 (5 bases). CDR1 is LGHDT, CDR2 YNNKEL, per germline (reference sequence). Trimming cost V 1 base and J 7 bases, with 19 bases left between them. The CDR3 extends over 16 amino acids. The CDR3 here is CASSQGQGAQSSGYTF. In DNA, the CDR3 is TGTGCCAGCAGCCAAGGTCAAGGGGCGCAGTCTAGTGGCTACACCTTC.

The chain links TRBV9 to TRBJ1-3; D gene unclear. The CDR3 has 16 amino acids. Germline V gene lookup returns CDR1 SGDLS and CDR2 YYNGEE. V lost 0 bases and J lost 0, with 10 bases in between. CDR3 nucleotides: TGTGCCAGCAGCGTAGGCCCAGTAAGCTCTGGAAACACCATATATTTT. This gives the protein CASSVGPVSSGNTIYF.

This sequence joins TRBV30 and TRBJ2-1; 13 bases align to TRBD2. The CDR3 has 14 amino acids. CDR1 GTSNPN and CDR2 SVGIG come from the germline V gene (reference sequence). Unmatched junction bases numbered 2, after V lost 2 bases and J lost 7 bases. The DNA of the CDR3 is TGTGCCTGGAGTCTACTAGCGGGAGGGAATGAGCAGTTCTTC. Encoded protein: CAWSLLAGGNEQFF.

In its sample, this clone was seen many times. The chain recombines TRBV19 with TRBJ2-4, with a tentative D call TRBD1 (5 bases). The CDR3 has 13 amino acids. Germline lookup yields CDR1 LNHDA and CDR2 SQIVND (reference sequence). V gave up 0 bases and J gave up 15 bases, with 15 bases separating them. CDR3 loop: CASSIDSRARRYF. The CDR3 DNA is TGTGCCAGTAGTATAGACAGCAGGGCCCGGCGGTACTTC.

The CDR3 region is CASSLGLAHTDTQYF. The CDR3 nucleotides are TGCGCCAGCAGCTTGGGCCTAGCCCACACAGATACGCAGTATTTT. The J gene is TRBJ2-3, the V gene TRBV5-1, with TRBD2 as a possible D gene (5 bases). From germline, CDR1 is SGHRS and CDR2 YFSETQ. The CDR3 is 15 amino acids. V lost 0 bases and J 2 bases, leaving 10 bases between the germline ends.

V gene TRBV5-1 combines with J gene TRBJ1-5; TRBD1 might be the D (6 bases). The germline V and J ends were trimmed by 0 bases and 7 bases, with 8 bases remaining between them. The CDR3 is made up of 13 amino acids. Germline-derived CDR1 and CDR2 are SGHRS and YFSETQ. The CDR3: CASSLGTEQPQHF. CDR3 bases: TGCGCCAGCAGCTTGGGGACAGAACAGCCCCAGCATTTT.

This sequence joins TRBV5-1 and TRBJ2-2; a possible D gene is TRBD2 (5 bases). Trimming removed 1 base at V and 0 bases at J, with 7 bases between. The CDR3 has 15 residues. Looked up from germline, CDR1 is SGHRS and CDR2 is YFSETQ. In nucleotides, the CDR3 is TGCGCCAGCAGCTTGCGGGATTCGAACACCGGGGAGCTGTTTTTT. Residues: CASSLRDSNTGELFF.

This clone was counted between two and nine times. V usage is TRBV11-2 and J usage is TRBJ1-1; D may be TRBD1 (6 bases). Germline V gene sequence: CDR1 SGHAT, CDR2 FQNNGV. CDR3 length: 13 amino acids. V was trimmed by 4 bases and J by 7 bases, leaving 13 bases between them. This chain's CDR3 is CASSWQGSLEAFF. In DNA, the CDR3 is TGTGCCAGCAGCTGGCAGGGGAGCCTTGAAGCTTTCTTT.

The genes are TRBV11-2 and TRBJ1-1; tentative D call: TRBD1 (5 bases). Between the trimmed V and J ends, which lost 1 base and 4 bases, there was a span of 13 bases. Germline V lookup: CDR1 SGHAT, CDR2 FQNNGV. This CDR3 comprises 15 residues. The CDR3 DNA reads as TGTGCCAGCAGCTTAGTGGTGAAGGGGTTCACTGAAGCTTTCTTT. Its protein is CASSLVVKGFTEAFF.

The J gene is TRBJ2-7, the V gene TRBV6-5; D might be TRBD1 (6 bases). Between the trimmed V and J ends, which lost 6 bases and 6 bases, there was a span of 9 bases. Germline lookup yields CDR1 MNHEY and CDR2 SVGAGI. There are 11 residues in the CDR3. CDR3 in amino acids: CASRQGSEQYF. The CDR3 DNA reads TGTGCCAGCAGGCAGGGGAGCGAGCAGTACTTC.

The rearrangement links TRBV9 to TRBJ2-2; 13 nucleotides agree with TRBD2. Unmatched junction bases numbered 4, after V lost 3 bases and J lost 2 bases. Looked up from germline, CDR1 is SGDLS and CDR2 is YYNGEE. The CDR3 is 17 residues long. The CDR3 nucleotides read TGTGCCAGCAGCGAAGGACTAGCGGGGGCCAACACCGGGGAGCTGTTTTTT. Translation: CASSEGLAGANTGELFF.

This clone was observed once. The chain links TRBV6-5 to TRBJ1-2, with D possibly TRBD1 on 5 matching bases. This CDR3 spans 13 amino acids. The germline CDR1 and CDR2 sequences are MNHEY and SVGAGI. Deletions cut 5 bases from V and 4 bases from J, with 11 bases between. The CDR3 is CASSRDGSYGYTF. The CDR3 coding sequence is TGTGCCAGCAGTCGGGACGGGAGCTATGGCTACACCTTC.

The chain uses TRBV6-1 and TRBJ1-2; D is unclear. The CDR3 consists of 14 residues. In germline, CDR1 is MNHNS, CDR2 SASEGT. V lost 3 bases and J lost 1, with 9 bases in between. The CDR3 protein is CASSDHNDNYGYTF. In DNA form, the CDR3 reads TGTGCCAGCAGTGACCACAATGATAACTATGGCTACACCTTC.

This chain joins TRBV2 and TRBJ2-7; tentatively, D is TRBD2 (6 bases). The germline V gene has CDR1 SNHLY and CDR2 FYNNEI. This CDR3 has 14 amino acids. Trimming cost V 4 bases and J 0 bases, with 10 bases left between them. CDR3 nucleotides: TGTGCCAGCAGTGGGACTATAAGCTCCTACGAGCAGTACTTC. This gives the protein CASSGTISSYEQYF.

The chain joins TRBV5-1 to TRBJ2-7; D remains ambiguous. Trimming removed 4 bases from V and 1 base from J, with 9 bases in between. This CDR3 is built from 13 residues. Germline V gene data show CDR1 as SGHRS and CDR2 as YFSETQ. The CDR3 loop reads CASSASKSYEQYF. CDR3 in DNA: TGCGCCAGCAGCGCGAGTAAATCCTACGAGCAGTACTTC.

The V call is TRBV27, the J call TRBJ1-5, with 11 positions matching TRBD1. CDR1 and CDR2 (germline): MNHEY, SMNVEV (reference sequence). With V trimmed by 4 bases and J by 4 bases, 12 bases remained unmatched. This CDR3 has 18 amino acids. This chain's CDR3 is CASSSIGTGGIGNQPQHF. The CDR3 DNA sequence: TGTGCCAGCAGTTCGATCGGGACAGGGGGAATTGGGAATCAGCCCCAGCATTTT.

This clone has a single count. The chain combines TRBV18 with TRBJ1-1, with D unresolved. Germline values: CDR1 KGHSH, CDR2 LQKENI. The CDR3 runs 15 residues. With 2 bases removed from V and 4 bases from J, the gap between germline ends came to 14 bases. CDR3 sequence (DNA): TGTGCCAGCTCACCATCGGGAGATTCGAGCACTGAAGCTTTCTTT. Translation gives CASSPSGDSSTEAFF.